The 9 T cell receptor beta chains below were found in one sample sequenced in a study of shared clonotypes between healthy human individuals. Measured with immunoSEQ multiplex PCR; TCRdb has only the in-frame clones, and not every one. The sample holds approximately 2,300,000 clones, 85% to 95% seen once. The source material was naive CD4+ T cells from PBMCs. Subset described: CD45RA+ positively selected. The receptors derive from a man younger than 30 in good health. Some clones in this sample may be carry-over from other donors' samples.

The chain recombines TRBV5-1 with TRBJ2-7, with a tentative D call TRBD1 (5 bases). The V end lost 0 bases, the J end lost 7 bases, and 20 bases lay between the germline ends. This CDR3 region has 16 residues. Germline values: CDR1 SGHRS, CDR2 YFSETQ. The CDR3 loop reads CASSLGLRASAPEQYF. The CDR3 nucleotides read TGCGCCAGCAGCTTGGGTCTCAGGGCCTCGGCCCCGGAGCAGTACTTC.

This chain connects TRBV19 to TRBJ2-2; 8 bases line up with TRBD1. The CDR3 is 16 residues long. Trimming removed 5 bases from V and 2 bases from J; junction bases left unmatched: 7. Germline V gene sequence: CDR1 LNHDA, CDR2 SQIVND (reference sequence). CDR3 amino acids: CASSLGQGPNTGELFF. The CDR3, as DNA: TGTGCCAGTAGTTTAGGACAGGGTCCCAACACCGGGGAGCTGTTTTTT.

The V and J genes are TRBV5-1 and TRBJ2-1; 9 bases align to TRBD1. J was trimmed by 3 bases and V by 7 bases; bases with no gene match: 11. Germline values: CDR1 SGHRS, CDR2 YFSETQ. This CDR3 region has 16 residues. This CDR3 is CASSQDRGGVYNEQFF. DNA for the CDR3: TGCGCCAGCTCTCAGGACAGGGGAGGGGTCTACAATGAGCAGTTCTTC.

This clone has just one count. This chain uses TRBV28 with TRBJ1-5; tentative D call: TRBD1 (6 bases). The CDR3 length is 16 residues. From germline, CDR1 is MDHEN and CDR2 SYDVKM. V lost 2 bases and J lost 2, with 13 bases in between. The CDR3 sequence is CASSLGGLMGNQPQHF. The CDR3 DNA reads TGTGCCAGCAGTTTAGGGGGGCTAATGGGCAATCAGCCCCAGCATTTT.

The rearrangement links TRBV19 to TRBJ1-4; TRBD1 aligns across 10 bases. The CDR3 spans 14 residues. The V gene end was trimmed by 8 bases and the J gene end by 4 bases; junction bases not matched to a gene: 4. Germline V gives CDR1 LNHDA, CDR2 SQIVND (reference sequence). CDR3 protein: CASDRGRSNEKLFF. The CDR3 bases are TGTGCCAGTGACAGGGGGCGGAGTAATGAAAAACTGTTTTTT.

The rearrangement links TRBV6-5 to TRBJ1-2; D gene unclear. Germline lookup yields CDR1 MNHEY and CDR2 SVGAGI. V lost 0 bases and J lost 3, with 8 bases in between. The length of the CDR3 is 14 residues. The CDR3: CASSYSQVYYGYTF. The CDR3 nucleotides read TGTGCCAGCAGTTACTCTCAGGTTTACTATGGCTACACCTTC.

The table lists this clone with a count of one. The J gene is TRBJ2-1, the V gene TRBV27; 8 positions agree with TRBD1. The CDR3 sequence is 14 residues long. The trim removed 5 bases at V and 2 bases at J, leaving 2 bases unmatched. Germline CDR1 and CDR2: MNHEY and SMNVEV (reference sequence). CDR3 protein: CASSPDRAYNEQFF. As DNA, the CDR3 is TGTGCCAGCAGTCCGGACAGGGCCTACAATGAGCAGTTCTTC.

The chain carries TRBV28 and TRBJ1-2; TRBD1 matches at 7 bases. CDR1 and CDR2 from the germline V gene are MDHEN and SYDVKM. CDR3 length: 15 amino acids. V gave up 6 bases and J gave up 0 bases; unmatched junction bases: 7. The CDR3 coding sequence is TGTGCCAGCAGGGGGGGACAGAATTCTAACTATGGCTACACCTTC. This codes for CASRGGQNSNYGYTF.

On this clone: This sample also contains other DNA sequences that code for the same CDR3. The gene calls are TRBV20-1 and TRBJ2-3; D is ambiguous. In germline, CDR1 is DFQATT, CDR2 SNEGSKA (reference sequence). The CDR3 is made up of 11 amino acids. The V end was cut by 4 bases, the J end by 6 bases, with 8 bases between. For the CDR3, the DNA is TGCAGTGCTACTCCCCGGGATACGCAGTATTTT. It translates to CSATPRDTQYF.